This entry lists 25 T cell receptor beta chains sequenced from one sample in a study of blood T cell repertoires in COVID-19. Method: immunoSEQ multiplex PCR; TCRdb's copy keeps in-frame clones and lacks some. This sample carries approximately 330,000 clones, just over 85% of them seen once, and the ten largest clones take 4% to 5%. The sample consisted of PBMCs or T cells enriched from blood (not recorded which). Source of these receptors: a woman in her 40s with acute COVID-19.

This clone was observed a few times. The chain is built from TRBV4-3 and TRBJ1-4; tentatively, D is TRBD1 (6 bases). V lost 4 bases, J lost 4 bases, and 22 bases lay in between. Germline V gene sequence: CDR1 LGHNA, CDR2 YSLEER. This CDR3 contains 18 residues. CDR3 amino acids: CASSPSPKIGGRNEKLFF. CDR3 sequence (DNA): TGCGCCAGCAGCCCCTCCCCTAAAATCGGGGGGCGTAATGAAAAACTGTTTTTT.

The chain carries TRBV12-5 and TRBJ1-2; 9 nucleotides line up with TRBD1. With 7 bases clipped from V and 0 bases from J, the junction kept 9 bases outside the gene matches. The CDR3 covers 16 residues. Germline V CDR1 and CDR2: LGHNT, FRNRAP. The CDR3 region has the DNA TGTGCTAGTGCCAACGGACAGGGGTATCCTAACTATGGCTACACCTTC. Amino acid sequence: CASANGQGYPNYGYTF.

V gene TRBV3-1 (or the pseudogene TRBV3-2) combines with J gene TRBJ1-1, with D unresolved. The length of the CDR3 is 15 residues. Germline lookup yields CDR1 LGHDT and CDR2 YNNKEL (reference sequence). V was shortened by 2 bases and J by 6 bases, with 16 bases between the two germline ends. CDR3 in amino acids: CASSQNPDFYSEAFF. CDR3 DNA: TGTGCCAGCAGCCAAAATCCCGACTTTTATTCTGAAGCTTTCTTT.

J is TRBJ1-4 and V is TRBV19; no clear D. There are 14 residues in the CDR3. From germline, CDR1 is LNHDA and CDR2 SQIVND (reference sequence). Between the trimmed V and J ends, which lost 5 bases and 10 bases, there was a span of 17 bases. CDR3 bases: TGTGCCAGTAGTTATTCGCCAGTGGAGTCAAAACTGTTTTTT. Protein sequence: CASSYSPVESKLFF.

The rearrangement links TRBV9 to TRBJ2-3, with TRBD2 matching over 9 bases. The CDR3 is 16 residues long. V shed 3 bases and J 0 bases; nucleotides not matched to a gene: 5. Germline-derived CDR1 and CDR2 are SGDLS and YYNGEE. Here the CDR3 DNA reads TGTGCCAGCAGCGGCTCTAGCGGGGATAGCACAGATACGCAGTATTTT. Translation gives CASSGSSGDSTDTQYF. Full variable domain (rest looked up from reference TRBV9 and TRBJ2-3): DSGVTQTPKHLITATGQRVTLRCSPRSGDLSVYWYQQSLDQGLQFLIQYYNGEERAKGNILERFSAQQFPDLHSELNLSSLELGDSALYFCASSGSSGDSTDTQYFGPGTRLTVL.

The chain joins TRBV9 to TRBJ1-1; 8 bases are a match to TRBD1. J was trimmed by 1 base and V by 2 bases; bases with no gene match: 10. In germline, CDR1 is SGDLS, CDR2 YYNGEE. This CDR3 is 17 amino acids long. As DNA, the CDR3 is TGTGCCAGCAGCGTCCAACCCCCAGGGGGCGGGAACACTGAAGCTTTCTTT. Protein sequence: CASSVQPPGGGNTEAFF.

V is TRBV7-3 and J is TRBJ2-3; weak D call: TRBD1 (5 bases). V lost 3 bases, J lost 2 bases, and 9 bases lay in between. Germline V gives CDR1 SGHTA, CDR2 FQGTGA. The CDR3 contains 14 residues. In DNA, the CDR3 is TGTGCCAGCAGCTTGTCAGGGTTCACAGATACGCAGTATTTT. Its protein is CASSLSGFTDTQYF.

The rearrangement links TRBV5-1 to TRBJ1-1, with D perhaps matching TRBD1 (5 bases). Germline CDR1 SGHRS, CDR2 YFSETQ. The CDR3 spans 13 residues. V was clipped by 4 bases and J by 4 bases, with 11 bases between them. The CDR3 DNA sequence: TGCGCCAGCAGCCTCAGGGTAGCCACTGAAGCTTTCTTT. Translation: CASSLRVATEAFF.

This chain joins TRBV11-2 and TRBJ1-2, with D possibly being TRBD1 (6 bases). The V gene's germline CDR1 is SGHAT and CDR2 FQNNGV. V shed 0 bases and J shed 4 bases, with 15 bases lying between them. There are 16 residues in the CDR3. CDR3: CASSLDGLGGAYGYTF. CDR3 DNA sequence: TGTGCCAGCAGCTTAGATGGCCTAGGGGGTGCCTATGGCTACACCTTC. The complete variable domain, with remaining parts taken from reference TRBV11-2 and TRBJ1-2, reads EAGVAQSPRYKIIEKRQSVAFWCNPISGHATLYWYQQILGQGPKLLIQFQNNGVVDDSQLPKDRFSAERLKGVDSTLKIQPAKLEDSAVYLCASSLDGLGGAYGYTFGSGTRLTVV.

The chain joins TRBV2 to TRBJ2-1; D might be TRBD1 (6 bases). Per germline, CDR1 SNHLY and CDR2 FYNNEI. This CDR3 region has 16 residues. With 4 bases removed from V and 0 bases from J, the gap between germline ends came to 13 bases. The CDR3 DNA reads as TGTGCCAGCAGTGTCGGACAGTCGAGCTCCTACAATGAGCAGTTCTTC. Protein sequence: CASSVGQSSSYNEQFF.

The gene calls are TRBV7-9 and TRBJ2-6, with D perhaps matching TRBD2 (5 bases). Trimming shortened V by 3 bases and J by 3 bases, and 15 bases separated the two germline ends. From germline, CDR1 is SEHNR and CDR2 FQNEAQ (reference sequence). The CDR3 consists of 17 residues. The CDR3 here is CASSFPGKELGANVLTF. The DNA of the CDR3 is TGTGCCAGCAGCTTCCCGGGGAAAGAGCTTGGGGCCAACGTCCTGACTTTC.

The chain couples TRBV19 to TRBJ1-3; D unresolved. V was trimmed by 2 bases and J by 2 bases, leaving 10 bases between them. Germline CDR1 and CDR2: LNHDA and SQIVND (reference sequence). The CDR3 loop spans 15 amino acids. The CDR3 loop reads CASSINKFTGNTIYF. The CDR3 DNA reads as TGTGCCAGTAGTATAAACAAGTTTACTGGAAACACCATATATTTT.

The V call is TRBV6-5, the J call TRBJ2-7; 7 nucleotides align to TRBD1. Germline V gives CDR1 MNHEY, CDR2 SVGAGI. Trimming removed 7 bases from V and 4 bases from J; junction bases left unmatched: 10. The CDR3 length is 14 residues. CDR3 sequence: CASNINRGLYEQYF. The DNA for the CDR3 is TGTGCCAGCAATATCAACAGGGGATTGTACGAGCAGTACTTC.

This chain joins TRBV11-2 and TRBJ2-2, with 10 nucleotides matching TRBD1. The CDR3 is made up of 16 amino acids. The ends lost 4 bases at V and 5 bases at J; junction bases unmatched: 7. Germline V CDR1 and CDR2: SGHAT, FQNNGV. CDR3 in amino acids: CASSYTGTGDTGELFF. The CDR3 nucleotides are TGTGCCAGCAGCTATACCGGGACAGGGGATACCGGGGAGCTGTTTTTT.

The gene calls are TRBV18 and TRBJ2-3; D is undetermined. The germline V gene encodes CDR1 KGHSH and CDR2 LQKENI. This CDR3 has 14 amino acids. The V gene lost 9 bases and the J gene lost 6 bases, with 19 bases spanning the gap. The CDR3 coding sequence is TGTGCCAGTCATCCCCCGGTTTTGCGGGATACGCAGTATTTT. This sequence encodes CASHPPVLRDTQYF. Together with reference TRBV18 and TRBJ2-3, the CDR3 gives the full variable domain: NAGVMQNPRHLVRRRGQEARLRCSPMKGHSHVYWYRQLPEEGLKFMVYLQKENIIDESGMPKERFSAEFPKEGPSILRIQQVVRGDSAAYFCASHPPVLRDTQYFGPGTRLTVL.

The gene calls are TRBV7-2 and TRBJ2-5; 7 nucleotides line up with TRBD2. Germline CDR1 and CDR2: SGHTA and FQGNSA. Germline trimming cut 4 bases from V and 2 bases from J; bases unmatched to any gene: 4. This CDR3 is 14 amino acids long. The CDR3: CASSSSGVQETQYF. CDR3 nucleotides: TGTGCCAGCAGCTCGAGCGGGGTACAAGAGACCCAGTACTTC. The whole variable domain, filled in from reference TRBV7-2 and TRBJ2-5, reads GAGVSQSPSNKVTEKGKDVELRCDPISGHTALYWYRQSLGQGLEFLIYFQGNSAPDKSGLPSDRFSAERTGGSVSTLTIQRTQQEDSAVYLCASSSSGVQETQYFGPGTRLLVL.

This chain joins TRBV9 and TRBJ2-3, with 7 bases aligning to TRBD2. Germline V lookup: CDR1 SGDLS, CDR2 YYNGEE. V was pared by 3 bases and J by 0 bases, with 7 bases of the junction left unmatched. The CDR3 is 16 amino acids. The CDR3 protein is CASSAASGFSTDTQYF. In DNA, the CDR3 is TGTGCCAGCAGCGCGGCTAGCGGATTTAGCACAGATACGCAGTATTTT.

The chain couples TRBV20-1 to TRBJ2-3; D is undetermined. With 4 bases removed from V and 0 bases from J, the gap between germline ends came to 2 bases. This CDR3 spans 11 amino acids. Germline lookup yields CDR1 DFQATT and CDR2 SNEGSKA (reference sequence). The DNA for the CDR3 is TGCAGTGCTACGAGCACAGATACGCAGTATTTT. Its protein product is CSATSTDTQYF.

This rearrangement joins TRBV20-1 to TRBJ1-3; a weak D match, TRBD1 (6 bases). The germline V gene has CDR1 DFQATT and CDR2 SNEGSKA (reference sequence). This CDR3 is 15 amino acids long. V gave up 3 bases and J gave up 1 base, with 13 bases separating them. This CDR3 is CSASSGDFSGNTIYF. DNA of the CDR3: TGCAGTGCTAGTTCAGGGGATTTTTCTGGAAACACCATATATTTT.

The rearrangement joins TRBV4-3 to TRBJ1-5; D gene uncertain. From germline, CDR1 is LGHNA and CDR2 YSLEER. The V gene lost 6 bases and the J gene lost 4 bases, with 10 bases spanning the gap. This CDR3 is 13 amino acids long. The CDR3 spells CASSVRTNQPQHF. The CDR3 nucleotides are TGCGCCAGCAGTGTCAGGACTAATCAGCCCCAGCATTTT.

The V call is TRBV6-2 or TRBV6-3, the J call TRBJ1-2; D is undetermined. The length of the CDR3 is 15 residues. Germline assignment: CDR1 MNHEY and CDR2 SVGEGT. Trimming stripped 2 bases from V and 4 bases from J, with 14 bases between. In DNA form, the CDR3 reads TGTGCCAGCAGTTACGTGGAGGGCCCAATCTATGGCTACACCTTC. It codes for CASSYVEGPIYGYTF.

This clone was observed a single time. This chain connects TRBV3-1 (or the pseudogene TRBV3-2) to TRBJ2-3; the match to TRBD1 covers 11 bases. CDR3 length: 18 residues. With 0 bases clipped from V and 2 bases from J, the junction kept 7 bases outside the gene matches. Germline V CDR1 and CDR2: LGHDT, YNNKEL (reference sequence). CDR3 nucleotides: TGTGCCAGCAGCCAAGAACTCGGGACAGGGGGACACACAGATACGCAGTATTTT. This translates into CASSQELGTGGHTDTQYF.

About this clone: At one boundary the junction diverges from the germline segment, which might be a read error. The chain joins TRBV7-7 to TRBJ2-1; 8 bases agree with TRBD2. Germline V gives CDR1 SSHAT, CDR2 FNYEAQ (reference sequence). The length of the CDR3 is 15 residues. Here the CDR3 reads CASSLGQRESNEQFF. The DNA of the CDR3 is TGTGCTAGCAGCTTAGGACAGCGGGAGAGCAATGAGCAGTTCTTC.

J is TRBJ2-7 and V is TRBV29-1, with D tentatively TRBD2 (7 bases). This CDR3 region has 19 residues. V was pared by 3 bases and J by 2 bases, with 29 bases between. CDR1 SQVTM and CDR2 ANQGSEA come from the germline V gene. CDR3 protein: CSVEGRGGKSGLHTYEQYF. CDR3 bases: TGCAGCGTTGAGGGTAGGGGGGGCAAATCGGGACTACATACCTACGAGCAGTACTTC.

CDR3 region: CASKTGGNQPQHF. In DNA, the CDR3 is TGTGCCAGCAAAACAGGGGGGAATCAGCCCCAGCATTTT. The chain joins TRBV28 to TRBJ1-5, with 8 bases that match TRBD1. With V trimmed by 7 bases and J by 4 bases, 3 bases remained unmatched. The CDR3 runs to 13 residues. CDR1 is MDHEN and CDR2 is SYDVKM in the germline V gene.